This T cell receptor beta chain appears in the sequencing data of a study of T-cell reconstitution after alpha-beta-depleted transplantation in children. V lost 3 bases, J lost 6 bases, and 10 bases stayed unmatched. CDR1 is DFQATT, CDR2 SNEGSKA, per germline (reference sequence). The CDR3 consists of 16 residues. The library targeted TCRbeta and was prepared with unique molecular identifiers. TCRdb itself ran the PCR reads through MiXCR, one entry per CDR3 protein. The sample carries roughly 500,000 distinct CDR3 sequences, 30% to 35% recorded once. Sequencing used PBMCs from the stem cell graft donor, obtained from the stem cell graft. This TCR came from a human donor who donated a stem cell graft to a child with aplastic anemia. The chain employs TRBV20-1 and TRBJ2-1, with 11 nucleotides matching TRBD2. In nucleotides, the CDR3 is TGCAGTGCTAGCCCAAAGACTAGCGGGAATCCCAATGAGCAGTTCTTC. Protein product: CSASPKTSGNPNEQFF.